This TCR beta chain was retrieved from a study of Ad26.COV2.S vaccination and SARS-CoV-2 variants. The wider study: Enrollment placed the donor in the COV1001 Ad26.COV2.S trial arm.

Sequencing used immunoSEQ multiplex PCR; TCRdb keeps in-frame clones, though not all of them. Of some 300,000 clones in the sample, 85% are singletons; the top ten hold under 2.5%. Germline lookup yields CDR1 PRHDT and CDR2 FYEKMQ (reference sequence). There are 15 residues in the CDR3. V dropped 5 bases and J dropped 2 bases, with 15 bases sitting between them. The sample's treatment: approximately 18 received Ad26.COV2.S at low or high dose, single or two shots; about 5 received placebo; per-sample allocation not given. Samples analyzed were those drawn on day 63 after the first vaccine or placebo injection.

Sequencing was performed on peripheral blood, taken in a trial of Ad26.COV2.S vaccine versus placebo. The sequence was obtained from a person aged 18 to 59 who received the Ad26.COV2.S COVID-19 vaccine or a placebo. The chain is built from TRBV13 and TRBJ1-2; D possibly corresponds to TRBD1 (5 bases). The CDR3 loop reads CASSQRGAGNYGYTF. CDR3 nucleotides: TGTGCCAGCAGCCAGCGGGGCGCTGGGAACTATGGCTACACCTTC.